This T cell receptor beta chain was documented in a study of blood T cells in healthy people across ages (dated by TCRdb to about 2015). Regarding the research as a whole: In model experiments, template switching captured about one uniquely barcoded TCR beta cDNA molecule for every two T cells. To track age-related changes in TCR beta repertoire diversity, the study relied on deep sequencing normalized with unique cDNA molecular identifiers. Donors were grouped into four age groups: young (average about 15 years), middle-aged (about 38), aged (about 60) and long-lived (approximately 82). To avoid experimental bias, donors of different ages were spread randomly across the sequencing lanes. Using the same blood draw, the study looked at two additional independent replicas of 1 million unique cDNA reads for two donors, one aged 18 to 30 and the other aged 80 or older.

What the authors observed across the whole study: The percentage of naive T cells measured by flow cytometry correlated strongly with observed TCR beta diversity. Donor CMV infection status was unknown, potentially confounding age-related changes in expanded clonotypes. Observed TCR beta diversity per million T cells fell roughly linearly with age, and a significant reduction was already apparent by age around 40. Estimates of total diversity based on one million sequenced T cells were regarded as lower bounds and as underestimates. Compared with the aged group, the long-lived group had more naive CD4+ T cells, fewer expanded clones and increased TCR diversity, a pattern suggesting age selection. Since profiling was done on bulk unsorted PBMCs, naive and antigen-experienced compartments could not be conclusively compared.

From the germline V gene, CDR1 is SGHTA and CDR2 is FQGNSA. Spanning cysteine to phenylalanine, the CDR3 consists of 14 amino acids. The read is trimmed to its CDR3 DNA, 42 bases read in frame from base 1. Of note for this clonotype: Its antigen remains undetermined. Nothing much larger sits one base from this clone, and base qualities are not available.

Donors were around 37 systemically healthy Caucasian individuals from Russia aged roughly 6 to 100 years. Each donor gave ten milliliters of peripheral blood, collected into EDTA-treated Vacutainer tubes. Ficoll-Paque density-gradient centrifugation was used to isolate PBMCs, with at least 6 million obtained per sample. Total RNA was extracted from PBMCs with Trizol reagent, with at least 5 micrograms obtained per sample. The percentages of naive CD45RAhigh/CD27high T cells were determined by flow cytometry on a PBMC aliquot from every donor. The library relied on 5' RACE. The sample was run on an Illumina HiSeq 2500. A second PCR of about 6 to 11 cycles was run with a J-beta primer mix and a sample-barcoded 5' primer. A template-switch 5' adaptor carrying 12 random nucleotides introduced a unique molecular identifier onto each TCR beta cDNA molecule. At least 3 million CDR3-containing paired-end reads were obtained from each sample. All of the RNA was converted into first-strand cDNA using the Mint cDNA synthesis kit, with a TRBC-specific oligonucleotide serving as the primer. All cDNA was treated with uracil-DNA glycosylase and then went through a first 18-cycle PCR with the universal primers M1SS and BC2_uni_R. Per the authors' processing: Normalization of each sample was performed by random selection of 1 million high-quality reads, each carrying a distinct molecular identifier. Reads sharing molecular identifiers were discarded rather than binned into consensus sequences. MiTCR, set to a Q25 quality threshold and the strictest error-elimination algorithm, was used for CDR3 identification, clonotype clustering and error correction. A nonparametric unseen species model using Euler transformation provided a lower-bound estimate of total TCR beta diversity. TCRdb passed the public sequencing reads through fastp at Q25 and MiXCR, retaining productive beta sequences. Every entry covers one CDR3 protein and lists the most common genes and DNA from its rows. TCRdb, not the authors, supplied the V and J calls. This sample has hundreds of thousands of distinct CDR3 sequences in its table, and 35% to 45% of those were observed once. The ten most abundant clones make up 20% to 25% of the sample.

Sequencing was performed on blood. The chain is made from TRBV7-2 and TRBJ2-5; 9 nucleotides in the junction match TRBD1. The DNA end favors TRBJ2-7, so the J call may be wrong. This TCR was recovered from a woman in her fifties or sixties in good health. The base sequence is TGTGCCAGCAGCTTAGCTACAGGGGGCTCCGAGCAGTACTTC. Translation gives CASSLATGGSEQYF.